This T cell receptor beta chain is drawn from a study of TIL therapy for anti-PD-1-resistant metastatic lung cancer. The sample's time point: pre-treatment sample, taken before nivolumab and TIL therapy. Most excised metastases sampled were pleural nodules or supraclavicular lymph nodes. This was the immunoSEQ v3 assay. Data came from immunoSEQ multiplex PCR; TCRdb stores just in-frame clones and leaves some out. The data hold some 90,000 clones, with about three fifths observed a single time. This CDR3 is 16 amino acids long. Trimming left V 1 base short and J 1 base short, with 11 bases between. Germline-derived CDR1 and CDR2 are KGHSH and LQKENI.

The chain uses TRBV18 and TRBJ2-4; D perhaps matches TRBD1 (7 bases). The sequence derives from a person aged 25 to 80 with non-small cell lung cancer. Sequencing was performed on tumor tissue, taken at baseline. CDR3 nucleotides: TGTGCCAGCTCACCACTGGAGGGGGCGGCCAAAAACATTCAGTACTTC. Its translation is CASSPLEGAAKNIQYF. Supplemented by reference TRBV18 and TRBJ2-4, the full variable domain reads NAGVMQNPRHLVRRRGQEARLRCSPMKGHSHVYWYRQLPEEGLKFMVYLQKENIIDESGMPKERFSAEFPKEGPSILRIQQVVRGDSAAYFCASSPLEGAAKNIQYFGAGTRLSVL.